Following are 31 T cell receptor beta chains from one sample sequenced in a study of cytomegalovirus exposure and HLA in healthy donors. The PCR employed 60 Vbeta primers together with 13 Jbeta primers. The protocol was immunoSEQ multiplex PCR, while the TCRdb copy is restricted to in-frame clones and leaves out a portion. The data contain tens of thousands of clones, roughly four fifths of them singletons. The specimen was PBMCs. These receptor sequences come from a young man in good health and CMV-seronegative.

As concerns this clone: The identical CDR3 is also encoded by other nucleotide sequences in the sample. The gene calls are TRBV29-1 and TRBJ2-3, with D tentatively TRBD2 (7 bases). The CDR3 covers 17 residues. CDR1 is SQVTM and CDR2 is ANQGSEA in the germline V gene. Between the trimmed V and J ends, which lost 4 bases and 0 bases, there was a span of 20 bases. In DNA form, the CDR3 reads TGCAGCGTTGTTAGGGGGGGGGTATCCGGTAGCACAGATACGCAGTATTTT. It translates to CSVVRGGVSGSTDTQYF.

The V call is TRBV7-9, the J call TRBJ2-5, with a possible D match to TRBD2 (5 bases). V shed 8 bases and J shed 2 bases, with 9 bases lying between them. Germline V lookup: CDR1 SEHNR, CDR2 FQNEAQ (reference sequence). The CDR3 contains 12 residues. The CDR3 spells CASHSEQETQYF. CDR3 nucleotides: TGTGCCAGCCATAGCGAACAAGAGACCCAGTACTTC.

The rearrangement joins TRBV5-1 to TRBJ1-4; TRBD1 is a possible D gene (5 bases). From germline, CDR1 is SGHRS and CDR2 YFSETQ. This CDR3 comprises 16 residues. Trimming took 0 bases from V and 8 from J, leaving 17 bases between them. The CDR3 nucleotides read TGCGCCAGCAGCTTGGCCTCGTTGCAGGGAGGGGAAAAACTGTTTTTT. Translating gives CASSLASLQGGEKLFF.

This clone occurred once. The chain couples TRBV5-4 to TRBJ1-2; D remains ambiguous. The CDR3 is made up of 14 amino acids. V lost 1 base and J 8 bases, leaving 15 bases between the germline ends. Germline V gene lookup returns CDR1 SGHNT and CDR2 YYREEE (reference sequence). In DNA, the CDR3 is TGTGCCAGCAGCTTGACCCCAGGTGGAGGCGGCTACACCTTC. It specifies CASSLTPGGGGYTF.

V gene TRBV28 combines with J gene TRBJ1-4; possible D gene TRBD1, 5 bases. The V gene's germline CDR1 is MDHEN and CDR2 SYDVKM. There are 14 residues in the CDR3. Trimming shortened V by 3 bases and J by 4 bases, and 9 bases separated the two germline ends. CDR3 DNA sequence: TGTGCCAGCAGTTTCCCCCAGGGTAATGAAAAACTGTTTTTT. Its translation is CASSFPQGNEKLFF.

Here the CDR3 reads CASSRGGLAGFQETQYF. Written as DNA, the CDR3 is TGCGCCAGCAGCCGTGGAGGGCTAGCGGGCTTCCAAGAGACCCAGTACTTC. The chain couples TRBV4-1 to TRBJ2-5; 8 bases are a match to TRBD2. Unmatched junction bases numbered 11, after V lost 4 bases and J lost 1 base. Germline V lookup: CDR1 MGHRA, CDR2 YSYEKL. This CDR3 has 17 amino acids.

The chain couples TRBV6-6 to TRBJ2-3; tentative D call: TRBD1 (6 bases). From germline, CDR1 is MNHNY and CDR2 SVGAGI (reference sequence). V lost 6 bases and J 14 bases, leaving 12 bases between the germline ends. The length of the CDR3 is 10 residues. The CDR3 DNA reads TGTGCCAGCAGGAAGGGGGACGCGTATTTT. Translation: CASRKGDAYF.

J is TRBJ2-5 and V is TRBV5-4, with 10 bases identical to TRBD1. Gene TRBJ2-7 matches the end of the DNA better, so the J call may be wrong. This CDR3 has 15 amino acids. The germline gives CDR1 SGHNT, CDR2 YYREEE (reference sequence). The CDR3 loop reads CASSYRTGGSYEQYF. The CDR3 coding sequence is TGTGCCAGCAGCTACAGGACAGGGGGCTCCTACGAGCAGTACTTC.

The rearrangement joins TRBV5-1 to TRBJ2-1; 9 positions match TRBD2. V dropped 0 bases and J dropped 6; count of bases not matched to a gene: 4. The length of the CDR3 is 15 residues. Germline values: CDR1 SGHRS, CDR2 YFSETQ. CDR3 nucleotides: TGCGCCAGCAGCTTGGCAGCGGGAGGTCCCAATGAGCAGTTCTTC. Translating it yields CASSLAAGGPNEQFF.

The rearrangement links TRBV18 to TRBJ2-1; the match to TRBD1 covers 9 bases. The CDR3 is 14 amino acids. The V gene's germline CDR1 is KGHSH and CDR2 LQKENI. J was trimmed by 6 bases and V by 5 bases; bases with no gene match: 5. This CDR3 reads CASSGQGQPNEQFF. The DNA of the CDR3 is TGTGCCAGCTCAGGACAGGGGCAACCCAATGAGCAGTTCTTC.

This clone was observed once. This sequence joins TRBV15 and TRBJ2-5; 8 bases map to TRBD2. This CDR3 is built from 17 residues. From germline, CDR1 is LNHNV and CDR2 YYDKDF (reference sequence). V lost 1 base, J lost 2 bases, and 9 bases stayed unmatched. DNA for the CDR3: TGTGCCACCAGCAGAGGTAGGGCTAGCGGGCCTCAAGAGACCCAGTACTTC. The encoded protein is CATSRGRASGPQETQYF.

CDR3 protein: CASSAGEGGPLYNEQFF. The CDR3 bases are TGTGCCAGCAGTGCCGGTGAGGGTGGGCCACTGTACAATGAGCAGTTCTTC. V is TRBV6-1 and J is TRBJ2-1, with D tentatively TRBD2 (5 bases). This CDR3 contains 17 residues. Trimming cost V 4 bases and J 4 bases, with 20 bases left between them. In germline, CDR1 is MNHNS, CDR2 SASEGT.

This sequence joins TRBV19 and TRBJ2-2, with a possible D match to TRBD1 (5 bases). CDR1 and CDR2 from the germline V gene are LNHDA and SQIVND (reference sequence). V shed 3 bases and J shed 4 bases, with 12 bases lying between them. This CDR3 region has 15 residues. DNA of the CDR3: TGTGCCAGTAGTATTAATAGGGGCAGCACCGGGGAGCTGTTTTTT. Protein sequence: CASSINRGSTGELFF.

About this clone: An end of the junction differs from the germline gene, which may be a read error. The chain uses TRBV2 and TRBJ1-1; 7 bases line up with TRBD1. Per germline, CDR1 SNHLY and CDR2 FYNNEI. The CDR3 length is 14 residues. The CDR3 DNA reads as TGTGCCAGCAGTGAAGCCCAGACCGGGACAGAGAGCCGATTT. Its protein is CASSEAQTGTESRF.

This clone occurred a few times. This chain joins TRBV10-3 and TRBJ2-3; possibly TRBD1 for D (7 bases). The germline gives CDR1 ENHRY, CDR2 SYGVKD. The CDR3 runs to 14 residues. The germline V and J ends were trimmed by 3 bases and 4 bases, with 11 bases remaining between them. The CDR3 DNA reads TGTGCCATCAGTGAACCCAGGGGGGCAGATACGCAGTATTTT. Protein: CAISEPRGADTQYF.

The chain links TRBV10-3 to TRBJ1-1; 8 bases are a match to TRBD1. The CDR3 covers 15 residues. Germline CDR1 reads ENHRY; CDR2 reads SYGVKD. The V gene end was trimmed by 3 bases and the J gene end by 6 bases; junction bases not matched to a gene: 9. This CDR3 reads CAISESWDRWAEAFF. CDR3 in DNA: TGTGCCATCAGTGAATCGTGGGACAGGTGGGCTGAAGCTTTCTTT.

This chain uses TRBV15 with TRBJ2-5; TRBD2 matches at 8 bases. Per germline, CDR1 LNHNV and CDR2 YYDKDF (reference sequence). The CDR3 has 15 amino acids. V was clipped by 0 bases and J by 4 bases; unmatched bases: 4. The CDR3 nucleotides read TGTGCCACCAGCAGAGAACGCCTAGCGGGAGAGACCCAGTACTTC. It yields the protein CATSRERLAGETQYF.

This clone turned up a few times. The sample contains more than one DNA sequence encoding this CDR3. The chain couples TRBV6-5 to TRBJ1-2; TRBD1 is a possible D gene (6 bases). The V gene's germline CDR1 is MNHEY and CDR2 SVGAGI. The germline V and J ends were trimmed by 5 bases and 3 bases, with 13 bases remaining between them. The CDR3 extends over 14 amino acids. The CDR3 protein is CASSPGGADYGYTF. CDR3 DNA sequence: TGTGCCAGCAGTCCCGGGGGGGCGGACTATGGCTACACCTTC.

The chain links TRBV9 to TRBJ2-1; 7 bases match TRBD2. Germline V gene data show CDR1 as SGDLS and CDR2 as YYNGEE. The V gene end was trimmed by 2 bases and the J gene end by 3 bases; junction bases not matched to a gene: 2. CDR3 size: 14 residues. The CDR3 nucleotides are TGTGCCAGCAGCGTGGGGGGGGTCTACAATGAGCAGTTCTTC. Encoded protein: CASSVGGVYNEQFF.

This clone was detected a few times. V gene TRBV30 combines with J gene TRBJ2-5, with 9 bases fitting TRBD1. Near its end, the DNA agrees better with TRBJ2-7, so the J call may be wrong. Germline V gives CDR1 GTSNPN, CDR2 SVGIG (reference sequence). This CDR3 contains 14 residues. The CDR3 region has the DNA TGTGCCTGGAGGCAACAGGGGGCGCCGGGCGAGCAGTACTTC. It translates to CAWRQQGAPGEQYF.

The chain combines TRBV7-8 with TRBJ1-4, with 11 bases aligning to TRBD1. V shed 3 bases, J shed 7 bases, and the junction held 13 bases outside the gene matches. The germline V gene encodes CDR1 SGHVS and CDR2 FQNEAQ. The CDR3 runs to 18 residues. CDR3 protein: CASSFTHPDRGRSEKLFF. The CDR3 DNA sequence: TGTGCCAGCAGCTTTACCCACCCGGACAGGGGGCGGAGTGAAAAACTGTTTTTT.

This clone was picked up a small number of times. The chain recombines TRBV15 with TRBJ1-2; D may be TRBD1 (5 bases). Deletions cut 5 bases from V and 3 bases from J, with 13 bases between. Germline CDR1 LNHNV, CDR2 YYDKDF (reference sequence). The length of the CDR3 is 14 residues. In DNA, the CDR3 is TGTGCCACCAGCGCCGAGCAGGGCCACTATGGCTACACCTTC. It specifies CATSAEQGHYGYTF.

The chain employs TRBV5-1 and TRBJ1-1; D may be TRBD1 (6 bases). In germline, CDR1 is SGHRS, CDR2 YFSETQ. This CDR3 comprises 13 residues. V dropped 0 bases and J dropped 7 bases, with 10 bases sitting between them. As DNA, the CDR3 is TGCGCCAGCAGCTTGGGACAGGCGTTTGAAGCTTTCTTT. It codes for CASSLGQAFEAFF.

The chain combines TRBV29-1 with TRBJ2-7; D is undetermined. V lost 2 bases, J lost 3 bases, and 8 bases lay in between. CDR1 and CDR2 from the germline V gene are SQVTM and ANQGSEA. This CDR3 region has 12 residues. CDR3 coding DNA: TGCAGCGTTGAATACTCAAACTACGAGCAGTACTTC. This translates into CSVEYSNYEQYF.

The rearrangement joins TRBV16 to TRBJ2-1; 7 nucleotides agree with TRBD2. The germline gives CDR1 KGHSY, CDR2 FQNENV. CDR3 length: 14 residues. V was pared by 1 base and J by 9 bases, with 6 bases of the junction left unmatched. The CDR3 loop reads CASSQLVLASEQFF. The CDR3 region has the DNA TGTGCCAGCAGCCAATTAGTACTAGCGAGTGAGCAGTTCTTC.

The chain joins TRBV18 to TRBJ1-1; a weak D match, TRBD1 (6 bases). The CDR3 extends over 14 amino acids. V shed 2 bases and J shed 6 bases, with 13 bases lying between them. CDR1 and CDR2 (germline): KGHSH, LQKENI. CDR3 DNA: TGTGCCAGCTCACCAGGACAGTTCCCCGCTGAAGCTTTCTTT. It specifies CASSPGQFPAEAFF.

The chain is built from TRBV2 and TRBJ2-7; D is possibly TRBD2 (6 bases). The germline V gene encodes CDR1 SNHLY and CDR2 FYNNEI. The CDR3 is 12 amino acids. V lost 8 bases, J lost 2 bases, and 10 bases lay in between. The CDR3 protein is CASSDYTYEQYF. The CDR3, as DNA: TGTGCCAGCTCGGACTATACCTACGAGCAGTACTTC.

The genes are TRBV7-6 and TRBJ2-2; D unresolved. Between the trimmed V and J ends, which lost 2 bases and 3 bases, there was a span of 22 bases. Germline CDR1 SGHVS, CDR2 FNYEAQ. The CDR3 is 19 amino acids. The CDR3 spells CASSLSTSSTIQYTGELFF. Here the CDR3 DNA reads TGTGCCAGCAGCTTATCCACCAGTTCCACCATCCAGTACACCGGGGAGCTGTTTTTT.

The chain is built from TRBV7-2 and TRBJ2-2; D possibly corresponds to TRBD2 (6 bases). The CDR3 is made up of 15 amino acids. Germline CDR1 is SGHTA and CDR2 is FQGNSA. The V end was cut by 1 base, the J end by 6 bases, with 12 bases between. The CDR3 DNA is TGTGCCAGCAGCTTAGTTCGGGAGAAGGCCGGGGAGCTGTTTTTT. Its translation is CASSLVREKAGELFF.

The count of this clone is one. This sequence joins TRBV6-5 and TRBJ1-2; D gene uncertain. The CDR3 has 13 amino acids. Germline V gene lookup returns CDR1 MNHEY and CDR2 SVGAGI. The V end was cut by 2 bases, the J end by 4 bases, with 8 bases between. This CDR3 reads CASSYRETYGYTF. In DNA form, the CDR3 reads TGTGCCAGCAGTTACAGGGAGACCTATGGCTACACCTTC.

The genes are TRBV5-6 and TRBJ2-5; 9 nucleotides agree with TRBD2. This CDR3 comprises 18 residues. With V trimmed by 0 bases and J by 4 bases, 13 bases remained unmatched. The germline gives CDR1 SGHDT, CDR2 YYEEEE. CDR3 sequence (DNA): TGTGCCAGCAGCTTGGCCCTGGGTAGCGGGAGTAACGGAGAGACCCAGTACTTC. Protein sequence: CASSLALGSGSNGETQYF.